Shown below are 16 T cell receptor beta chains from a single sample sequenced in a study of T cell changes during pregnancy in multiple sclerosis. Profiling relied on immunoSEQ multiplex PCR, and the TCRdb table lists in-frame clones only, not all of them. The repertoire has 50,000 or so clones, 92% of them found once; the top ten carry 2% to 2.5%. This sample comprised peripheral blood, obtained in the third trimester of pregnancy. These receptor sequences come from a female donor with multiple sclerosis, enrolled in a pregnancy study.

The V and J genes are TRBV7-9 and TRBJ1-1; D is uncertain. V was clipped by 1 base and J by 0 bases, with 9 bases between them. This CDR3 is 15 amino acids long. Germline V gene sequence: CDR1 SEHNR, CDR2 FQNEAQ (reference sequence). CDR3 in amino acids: CASSLVSGMNTEAFF. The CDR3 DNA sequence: TGTGCCAGCAGCTTAGTTTCCGGTATGAACACTGAAGCTTTCTTT.

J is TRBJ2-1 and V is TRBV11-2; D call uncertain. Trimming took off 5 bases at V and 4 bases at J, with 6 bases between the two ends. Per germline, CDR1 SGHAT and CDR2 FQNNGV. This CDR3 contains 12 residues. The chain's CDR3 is CASSHRYNEQFF. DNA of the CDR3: TGTGCCAGCAGCCACAGATACAATGAGCAGTTCTTC.

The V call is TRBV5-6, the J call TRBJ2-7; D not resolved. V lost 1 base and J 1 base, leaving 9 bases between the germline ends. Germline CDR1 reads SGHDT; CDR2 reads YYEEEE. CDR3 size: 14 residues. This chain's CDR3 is CASSLLDNSYEQYF. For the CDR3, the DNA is TGTGCCAGCAGCTTGTTAGACAATTCCTACGAGCAGTACTTC.

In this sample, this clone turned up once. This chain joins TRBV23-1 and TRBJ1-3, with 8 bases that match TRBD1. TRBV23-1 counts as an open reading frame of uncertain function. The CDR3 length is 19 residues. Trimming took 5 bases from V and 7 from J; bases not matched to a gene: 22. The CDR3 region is CASSSPACPDRGFWNTIYF. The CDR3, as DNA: TGCGCCAGCAGTTCCCCTGCCTGTCCCGACAGGGGATTCTGGAACACCATATATTTT.

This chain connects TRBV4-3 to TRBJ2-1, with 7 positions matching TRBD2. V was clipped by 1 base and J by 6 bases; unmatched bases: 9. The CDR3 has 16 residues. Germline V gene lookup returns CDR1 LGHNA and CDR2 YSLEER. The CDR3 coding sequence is TGCGCCAGCAGCCAAGGTGCGGGGGTTATGGGCAATGAGCAGTTCTTC. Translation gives CASSQGAGVMGNEQFF.

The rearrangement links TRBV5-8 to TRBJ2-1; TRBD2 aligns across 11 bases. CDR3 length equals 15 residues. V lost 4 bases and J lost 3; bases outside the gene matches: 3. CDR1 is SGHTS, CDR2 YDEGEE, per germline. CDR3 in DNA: TGTGCCAGCAGCCCACTAGCGGGAGACTACAATGAGCAGTTCTTC. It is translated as CASSPLAGDYNEQFF.

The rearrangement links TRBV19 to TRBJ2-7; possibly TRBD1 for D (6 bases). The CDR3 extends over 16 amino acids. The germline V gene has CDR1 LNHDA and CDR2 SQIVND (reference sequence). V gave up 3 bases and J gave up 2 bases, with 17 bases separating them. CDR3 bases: TGTGCCAGTAGTATTGGGTGGGGGCGCGCTGCCTACGAGCAGTACTTC. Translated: CASSIGWGRAAYEQYF.

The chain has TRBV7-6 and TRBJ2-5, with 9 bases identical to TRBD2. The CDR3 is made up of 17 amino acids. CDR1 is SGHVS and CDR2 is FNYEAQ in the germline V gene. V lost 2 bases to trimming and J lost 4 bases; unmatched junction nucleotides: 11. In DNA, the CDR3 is TGTGCCAGCAGCTTAAGAGGGAGCGGGAGGCCGATAGAGACCCAGTACTTC. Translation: CASSLRGSGRPIETQYF.

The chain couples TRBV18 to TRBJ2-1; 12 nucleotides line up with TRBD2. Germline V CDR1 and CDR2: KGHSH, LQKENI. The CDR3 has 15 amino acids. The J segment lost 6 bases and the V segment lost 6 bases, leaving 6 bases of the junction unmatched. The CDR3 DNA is TGTGCCAGCTCGTCGGGACTAGCGGGTGTCAATGAGCAGTTCTTC. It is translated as CASSSGLAGVNEQFF.

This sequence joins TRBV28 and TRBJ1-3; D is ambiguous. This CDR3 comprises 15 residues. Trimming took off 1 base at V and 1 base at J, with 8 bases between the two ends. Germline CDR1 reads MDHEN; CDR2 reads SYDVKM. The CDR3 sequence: CASSLFPLSGNTIYF. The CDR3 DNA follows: TGTGCCAGCAGTTTATTCCCCCTTTCTGGAAACACCATATATTTT.

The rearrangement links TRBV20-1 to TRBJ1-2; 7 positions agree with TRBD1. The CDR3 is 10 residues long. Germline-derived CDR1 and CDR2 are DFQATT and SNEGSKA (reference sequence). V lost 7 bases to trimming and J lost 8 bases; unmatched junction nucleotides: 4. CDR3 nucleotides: TGCAGTGTCGACAGGGTCGGCTACACCTTC. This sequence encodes CSVDRVGYTF.

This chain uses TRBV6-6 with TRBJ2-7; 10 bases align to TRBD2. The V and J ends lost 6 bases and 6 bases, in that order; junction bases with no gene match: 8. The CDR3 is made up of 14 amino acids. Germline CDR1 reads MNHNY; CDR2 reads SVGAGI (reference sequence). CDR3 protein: CASSLGLAGVEQYF. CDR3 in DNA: TGTGCCAGCAGCCTGGGGCTAGCGGGGGTCGAGCAGTACTTC.

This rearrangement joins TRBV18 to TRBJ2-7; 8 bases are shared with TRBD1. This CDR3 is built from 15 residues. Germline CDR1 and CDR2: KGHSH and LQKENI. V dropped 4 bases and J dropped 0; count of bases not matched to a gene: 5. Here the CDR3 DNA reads TGTGCCAGCTCACGAGGGACAGGTGTCTCCTACGAGCAGTACTTC. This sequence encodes CASSRGTGVSYEQYF.

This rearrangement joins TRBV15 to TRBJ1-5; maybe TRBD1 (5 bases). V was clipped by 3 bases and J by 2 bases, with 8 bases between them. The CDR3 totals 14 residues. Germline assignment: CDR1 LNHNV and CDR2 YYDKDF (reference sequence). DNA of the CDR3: TGTGCCACCAGCAGGCAGGGTGGCAATCAGCCCCAGCATTTT. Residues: CATSRQGGNQPQHF. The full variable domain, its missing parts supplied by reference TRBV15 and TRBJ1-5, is DAMVIQNPRYQVTQFGKPVTLSCSQTLNHNVMYWYQQKSSQAPKLLFHYYDKDFNNEADTPDNFQSRRPNTSFCFLDIRSPGLGDTAMYLCATSRQGGNQPQHFGDGTRLSIL.

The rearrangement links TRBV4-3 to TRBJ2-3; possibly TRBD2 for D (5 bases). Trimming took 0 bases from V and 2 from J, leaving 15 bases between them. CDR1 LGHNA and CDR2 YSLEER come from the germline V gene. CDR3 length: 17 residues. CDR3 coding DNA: TGCGCCAGCAGCCAAGATAATGGGTGGGAGTCCACAGATACGCAGTATTTT. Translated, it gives CASSQDNGWESTDTQYF.

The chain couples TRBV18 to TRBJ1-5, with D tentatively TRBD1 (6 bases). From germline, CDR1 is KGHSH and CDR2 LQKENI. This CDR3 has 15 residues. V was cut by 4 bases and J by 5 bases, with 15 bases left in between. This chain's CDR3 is CASSLDRTVDQPQHF. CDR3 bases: TGTGCCAGCTCACTCGACAGGACGGTGGATCAGCCCCAGCATTTT.